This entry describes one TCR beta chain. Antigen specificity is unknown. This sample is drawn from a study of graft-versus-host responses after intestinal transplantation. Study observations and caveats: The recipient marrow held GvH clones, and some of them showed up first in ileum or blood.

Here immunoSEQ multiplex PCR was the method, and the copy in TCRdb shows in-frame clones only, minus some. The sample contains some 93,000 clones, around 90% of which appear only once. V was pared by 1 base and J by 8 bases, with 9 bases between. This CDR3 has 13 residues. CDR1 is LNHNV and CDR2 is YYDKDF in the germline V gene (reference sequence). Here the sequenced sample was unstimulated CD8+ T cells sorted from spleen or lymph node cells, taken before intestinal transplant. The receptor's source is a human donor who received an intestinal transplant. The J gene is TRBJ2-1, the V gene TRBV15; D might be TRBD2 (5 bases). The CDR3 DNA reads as TGTGCCACCAGCAGAGGAGGGAGCGATGAGCAGTTCTTC. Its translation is CATSRGGSDEQFF.